This T cell receptor beta chain was sequenced during a study of blood T cell repertoires in COVID-19. Across the whole study: The analysed material was cDNA or gDNA that came from T cells, B-cell-depleted T cells, or PBMCs.

The germline V gene has CDR1 MNHEY and CDR2 SVGAGI. V lost 8 bases and J 1 base, leaving 8 bases between the germline ends. CDR3 size: 12 residues. Patients in Seattle were enrolled during active infection, then followed longitudinally. Measured with immunoSEQ multiplex PCR; TCRdb has only the in-frame clones, and not every one. There are about 290,000 clones in the sample; around nine tenths occur only once, and roughly 10% lies in the top ten. The TCR sequence derives from a woman in her 30s with COVID-19, enrolled during active disease. The sample comprised peripheral blood. The rearrangement links TRBV6-5 to TRBJ1-1; D ambiguous. CDR3 protein: CASRTANTEAFF. For the CDR3, the DNA is TGTGCCAGCCGGACTGCGAACACTGAAGCTTTCTTT.